The TCR beta chain described here comes from a study of cytomegalovirus exposure and HLA in healthy donors. This clone has a single count. The antigen is undetermined. Whole-study results and caveats: Association with HLA alleles at 0.05 false discovery rate was found for 16,951 TCR beta sequences in a later analysis. Fewer N-insertions (relative to the roughly 700-donor mean) were reportedly seen in an Asian-associated ancestry cluster in a later analysis. Later analysis showed most CMV-associated TCR beta chains appearing HLA-restricted.

V lost 0 bases to trimming and J lost 6 bases, with 11 bases between them. The CDR3 is 14 amino acids. In germline, CDR1 is SGDLS, CDR2 YYNGEE. Researchers ran the PCR with 60 Vbeta and 13 Jbeta primers. In the original processing: It was a later analysis that counted roughly 79 million unique TCR beta chains, of which 8.5 million to 12 million were shared. Profiling relied on immunoSEQ multiplex PCR, and the TCRdb table lists in-frame clones only, not all of them. That table supplies the V and J calls and clone size; D and trimming were determined from the DNA. The repertoire has roughly 150,000 clones, approximately 80% of them found once; the top ten carry approximately 3.8%.

The rearrangement links TRBV9 to TRBJ2-3; D not resolved. This TCR derives from a male donor in good health and CMV-seronegative. Sequenced material: PBMCs. CDR3 in DNA: TGTGCCAGCAGCGTAGAAGCTTTTGAGGATACGCAGTATTTT. Translated: CASSVEAFEDTQYF.